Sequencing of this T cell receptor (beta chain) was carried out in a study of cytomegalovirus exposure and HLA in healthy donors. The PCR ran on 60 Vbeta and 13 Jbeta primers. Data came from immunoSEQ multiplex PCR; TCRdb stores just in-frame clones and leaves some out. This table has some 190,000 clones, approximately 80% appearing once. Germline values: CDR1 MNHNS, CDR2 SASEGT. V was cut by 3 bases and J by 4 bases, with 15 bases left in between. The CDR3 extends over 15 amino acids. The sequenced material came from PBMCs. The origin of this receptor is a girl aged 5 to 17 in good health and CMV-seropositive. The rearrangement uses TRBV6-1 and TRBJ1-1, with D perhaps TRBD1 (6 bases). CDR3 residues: CASSETGRMSTEAFF. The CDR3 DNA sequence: TGTGCCAGCAGTGAGACAGGAAGGATGAGCACTGAAGCTTTCTTT.